The present TCR beta chain was sequenced within a study of OX40 agonist ivuxolimab in advanced cancers. Study at large: With a range of about 23 to 90, age averaged approximately 60 years, and nearly 85% were male. Broader study findings: By week 6 at 0.1 to 3.0 mg/kg, blood CD4+ and CD8+ T cells had expanded clonally.

Germline CDR1 reads SGHVS; CDR2 reads FNYEAQ. CDR3 length equals 16 residues. V lost 1 base, J lost 0 bases, and 11 bases lay in between. Using immunoSEQ multiplex PCR, the repertoire was profiled, and TCRdb retains in-frame clones only, with some absent. Of 100,000 or so clones in the sample, approximately 95% were seen once. Concerning this clone itself: Its cognate antigen is unknown.

The sample consisted of CD4+ or CD8+ T cells sorted from blood, taken in a trial of the OX40 agonist ivuxolimab. This receptor was identified in an adult with an advanced solid tumor such as melanoma, head and neck, liver or kidney cancer. The chain recombines TRBV7-6 with TRBJ2-3; tentative D call: TRBD2 (6 bases). The CDR3 protein is CASSLVPRGSTDTQYF. For the CDR3, the DNA is TGTGCCAGCAGCTTAGTCCCGCGGGGTAGCACAGATACGCAGTATTTT.